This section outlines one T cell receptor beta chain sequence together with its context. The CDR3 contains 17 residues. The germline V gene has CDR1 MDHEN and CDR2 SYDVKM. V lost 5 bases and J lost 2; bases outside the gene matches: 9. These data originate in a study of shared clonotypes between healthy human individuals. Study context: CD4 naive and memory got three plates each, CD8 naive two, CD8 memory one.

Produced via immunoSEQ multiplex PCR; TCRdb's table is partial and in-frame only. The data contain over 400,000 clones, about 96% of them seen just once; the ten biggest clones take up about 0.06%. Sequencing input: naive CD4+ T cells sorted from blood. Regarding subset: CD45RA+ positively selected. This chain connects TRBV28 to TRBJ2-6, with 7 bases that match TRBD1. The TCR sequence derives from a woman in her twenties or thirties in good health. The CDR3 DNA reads TGTGCCAGCAGTGCAGGGGGTAGAGTGGCTGGGGCCAACGTCCTGACTTTC. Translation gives CASSAGGRVAGANVLTF.